A single sample is the source of the 18 T cell receptor beta chains below, sequenced in a study of blood T cells in healthy people across ages (dated by TCRdb to about 2015). Library prep was done by 5' RACE. Sequencing was performed on an Illumina HiSeq 2500. A second PCR of about 7 to 12 cycles was performed with a sample-barcoded 5' primer and a J-beta primer mix. Clones were called with MiXCR by TCRdb after fastp trimmed the public reads at Q25, and only in-frame beta chains were retained. Identical CDR3 protein sequences are pooled into one entry, listed with their most common genes and DNA. The sample table holds around 900,000 distinct CDR3 sequences, of which 51% were seen once. The top ten clonotypes cover about 22% of the sample. The sample comprised blood. The origin of the receptors is a woman in her fifties or sixties in good health.

The J gene is TRBJ2-7, the V gene TRBV4-1; D perhaps matches TRBD1 (5 bases). This CDR3 is built from 17 residues. Between the trimmed V and J ends, which lost 0 bases and 0 bases, there was a span of 15 bases. The germline V gene has CDR1 MGHRA and CDR2 YSYEKL. The chain's CDR3 is CASSQDQDNYFSYEQYF. The CDR3 DNA follows: TGCGCCAGCAGCCAAGATCAGGACAACTACTTCTCCTACGAGCAGTACTTC.

The chain links TRBV6-5 to TRBJ2-5, with TRBD1 matching over 8 bases. CDR3 length: 15 residues. V was pared by 4 bases and J by 5 bases, with 9 bases of the junction left unmatched. Germline CDR1 and CDR2: MNHEY and SVGAGI. The chain's CDR3 is CASSFQGALGETQYF. The CDR3 region has the DNA TGTGCCAGCAGTTTTCAGGGGGCGTTGGGGGAGACCCAGTACTTC.

This clonotype appeared many times. This sequence joins TRBV28 and TRBJ2-1; D possibly uses TRBD1 or TRBD2 (5 bases each). This CDR3 comprises 15 residues. The V and J ends lost 1 base and 0 bases respectively, with 7 bases between them. Germline CDR1 and CDR2: MDHEN and SYDVKM. This CDR3 is CASSLLGDSYNEQFF. CDR3 coding DNA: TGTGCCAGCAGTTTATTGGGGGACTCCTACAATGAGCAGTTCTTC.

The chain has TRBV4-1 and TRBJ2-2; D possibly corresponds to TRBD1 (5 bases). The V gene lost 4 bases and the J gene lost 7 bases, with 16 bases spanning the gap. The CDR3 spans 15 residues. Germline lookup yields CDR1 MGHRA and CDR2 YSYEKL. This CDR3 is CASSRGQGLGGELFF. DNA of the CDR3: TGCGCCAGCAGCCGGGGTCAGGGTTTAGGCGGGGAGCTGTTTTTT.

The genes are TRBV7-9 and TRBJ2-6, with D perhaps TRBD1 or TRBD2 (5 bases each). Germline lookup yields CDR1 SEHNR and CDR2 FQNEAQ (reference sequence). The CDR3 spans 16 residues. The V and J ends lost 5 bases and 2 bases respectively, with 13 bases between them. The CDR3 spells CASSQEMGAGANVLTF. The CDR3, as DNA: TGTGCCAGCAGCCAAGAGATGGGGGCTGGGGCCAACGTCCTGACTTTC.

This chain connects TRBV20-1 to TRBJ2-1; D call uncertain. The CDR3 consists of 15 residues. Germline V gives CDR1 DFQATT, CDR2 SNEGSKA (reference sequence). The ends were cut back, 0 bases at V and 8 bases at J, with 17 bases in the middle. The CDR3 region has the DNA TGCAGTGCTAGAGATCTCTCCCCTAGAAACGATGAGCAGTTCTTC. This gives the protein CSARDLSPRNDEQFF.

V is TRBV20-1 and J is TRBJ2-7; D possibly matches TRBD1 or TRBD2 (5 bases each). The germline CDR1 and CDR2 sequences are DFQATT and SNEGSKA (reference sequence). The CDR3 runs to 14 residues. V was shortened by 4 bases and J by 2 bases, with 15 bases between the two germline ends. For the CDR3, the DNA is TGCAGTGCTAAACCGGGACGGGAACCCTACGAGCAGTACTTC. Protein sequence: CSAKPGREPYEQYF.

The genes are TRBV7-9 and TRBJ2-1; 10 nucleotides line up with TRBD2. Unmatched junction bases numbered 12, after V lost 5 bases and J lost 8 bases. The CDR3 is 16 residues long. Germline values: CDR1 SEHNR, CDR2 FQNEAQ (reference sequence). The CDR3 sequence is CASSGTAAGGLDEQFF. The CDR3 region has the DNA TGTGCCAGCAGCGGAACAGCAGCGGGAGGGCTGGATGAGCAGTTCTTC.

The J gene is TRBJ2-2, the V gene TRBV20-1, with D possibly being TRBD2 (6 bases). This CDR3 spans 15 amino acids. The germline V gene encodes CDR1 DFQATT and CDR2 SNEGSKA (reference sequence). V was cut by 1 base and J by 5 bases, with 14 bases left in between. CDR3 DNA: TGCAGTGCTAGAGTCGGGGGAGGTCGAACCGGGGAGCTGTTTTTT. Translation gives CSARVGGGRTGELFF.

The chain links TRBV29-1 to TRBJ2-1; TRBD2 might be the D (6 bases). The J call may be faulty, since TRBJ2-7 better matches the DNA end. The CDR3 is 14 amino acids. Germline values: CDR1 SQVTM, CDR2 ANQGSEA. The CDR3 sequence: CSVRSRGSYNEQYF. The CDR3 bases are TGCAGCGTTCGGAGTCGGGGGTCCTACAATGAGCAGTACTTC.

The chain recombines TRBV7-2 with TRBJ2-2; D not certain. There are 14 residues in the CDR3. V was cut by 8 bases and J by 4 bases, with 14 bases left in between. Germline V gives CDR1 SGHTA, CDR2 FQGNSA. The CDR3 spells CASCQTSITGELFF. CDR3 sequence (DNA): TGTGCCAGCTGCCAAACCTCGATCACCGGGGAGCTGTTTTTT.

This clonotype was seen once. V gene TRBV4-3 combines with J gene TRBJ2-3, with D unclear. The germline V and J ends were trimmed by 1 base and 7 bases, with 12 bases remaining between them. The length of the CDR3 is 14 residues. Germline CDR1 is LGHNA and CDR2 is YSLEER. CDR3 sequence: CASSQGVVANTQYF. CDR3 DNA: TGCGCCAGCAGCCAAGGAGTCGTTGCAAATACGCAGTATTTT.

The chain uses TRBV21-1 and TRBJ1-2; the table gives TRBD1 as D, unverified against the DNA. TRBV21-1 is described as a pseudogene. The CDR3 sequence is 18 residues long. DNA for the CDR3: TGTGCCAGCAGCAAACCCGCCAGGGGGCCATCGTTATCCTATGGCTACACCTTC. It codes for CASSKPARGPSLSYGYTF.

This clonotype has a handful of counts. The V and J genes are TRBV5-1 and TRBJ1-1; D not resolved. This CDR3 contains 14 residues. V was cut by 2 bases and J by 4 bases, with 12 bases left in between. Germline V gene data show CDR1 as SGHRS and CDR2 as YFSETQ. The CDR3 DNA reads as TGCGCCAGCAGCTTAAGTGTGACTGCCACTGAAGCTTTCTTT. It encodes CASSLSVTATEAFF.

This sequence joins TRBV25-1 and TRBJ2-1; D tentatively reads TRBD1 or TRBD2 (6 bases each). Germline values: CDR1 MGHDK, CDR2 SYGVNS. The length of the CDR3 is 14 residues. Deletions cut 3 bases from V and 7 bases from J, with 13 bases between. The CDR3 bases are TGTGCCAGCAGTGACCGGGGGCTGGGGAATGAGCAGTTCTTC. It is translated as CASSDRGLGNEQFF. The full variable domain, its missing parts supplied by reference TRBV25-1 and TRBJ2-1, is EADIYQTPRYLVIGTGKKITLECSQTMGHDKMYWYQQDPGMELHLIHYSYGVNSTEKGDLSSESTVSRIRTEHFPLTLESARPSHTSQYLCASSDRGLGNEQFFGPGTRLTVL.

Turning to this clonotype: One junction end disagrees with the germline gene, perhaps due to a read error. This chain links TRBV4-1 with TRBJ1-4; 9 nucleotides align to TRBD1. This CDR3 is 16 amino acids long. Germline CDR1 reads MGHRA; CDR2 reads YSYEKL. CDR3 amino acids: CACSQDPGTGLEKLFF. In DNA, the CDR3 is TGCGCCTGCAGCCAAGATCCCGGGACAGGGTTGGAAAAACTGTTTTTT.

V usage is TRBV27 and J usage is TRBJ2-7; D gene ambiguous. Germline V gene lookup returns CDR1 MNHEY and CDR2 SMNVEV (reference sequence). This CDR3 is built from 14 residues. Trimming cost V 3 bases and J 6 bases, with 15 bases left between them. Written as DNA, the CDR3 is TGTGCCAGCAGTTTTTCATTGGCTCTGGGCGAGCAGTACTTC. Protein product: CASSFSLALGEQYF.

The rearrangement links TRBV18 to TRBJ1-1; perhaps TRBD1 as D (5 bases). CDR1 KGHSH and CDR2 LQKENI come from the germline V gene. The CDR3 is 13 residues long. The V end was cut by 7 bases, the J end by 0 bases, with 9 bases between. The CDR3 DNA reads as TGTGCCAGCTTGGCCAGGGTGAACACTGAAGCTTTCTTT. Translating it yields CASLARVNTEAFF.